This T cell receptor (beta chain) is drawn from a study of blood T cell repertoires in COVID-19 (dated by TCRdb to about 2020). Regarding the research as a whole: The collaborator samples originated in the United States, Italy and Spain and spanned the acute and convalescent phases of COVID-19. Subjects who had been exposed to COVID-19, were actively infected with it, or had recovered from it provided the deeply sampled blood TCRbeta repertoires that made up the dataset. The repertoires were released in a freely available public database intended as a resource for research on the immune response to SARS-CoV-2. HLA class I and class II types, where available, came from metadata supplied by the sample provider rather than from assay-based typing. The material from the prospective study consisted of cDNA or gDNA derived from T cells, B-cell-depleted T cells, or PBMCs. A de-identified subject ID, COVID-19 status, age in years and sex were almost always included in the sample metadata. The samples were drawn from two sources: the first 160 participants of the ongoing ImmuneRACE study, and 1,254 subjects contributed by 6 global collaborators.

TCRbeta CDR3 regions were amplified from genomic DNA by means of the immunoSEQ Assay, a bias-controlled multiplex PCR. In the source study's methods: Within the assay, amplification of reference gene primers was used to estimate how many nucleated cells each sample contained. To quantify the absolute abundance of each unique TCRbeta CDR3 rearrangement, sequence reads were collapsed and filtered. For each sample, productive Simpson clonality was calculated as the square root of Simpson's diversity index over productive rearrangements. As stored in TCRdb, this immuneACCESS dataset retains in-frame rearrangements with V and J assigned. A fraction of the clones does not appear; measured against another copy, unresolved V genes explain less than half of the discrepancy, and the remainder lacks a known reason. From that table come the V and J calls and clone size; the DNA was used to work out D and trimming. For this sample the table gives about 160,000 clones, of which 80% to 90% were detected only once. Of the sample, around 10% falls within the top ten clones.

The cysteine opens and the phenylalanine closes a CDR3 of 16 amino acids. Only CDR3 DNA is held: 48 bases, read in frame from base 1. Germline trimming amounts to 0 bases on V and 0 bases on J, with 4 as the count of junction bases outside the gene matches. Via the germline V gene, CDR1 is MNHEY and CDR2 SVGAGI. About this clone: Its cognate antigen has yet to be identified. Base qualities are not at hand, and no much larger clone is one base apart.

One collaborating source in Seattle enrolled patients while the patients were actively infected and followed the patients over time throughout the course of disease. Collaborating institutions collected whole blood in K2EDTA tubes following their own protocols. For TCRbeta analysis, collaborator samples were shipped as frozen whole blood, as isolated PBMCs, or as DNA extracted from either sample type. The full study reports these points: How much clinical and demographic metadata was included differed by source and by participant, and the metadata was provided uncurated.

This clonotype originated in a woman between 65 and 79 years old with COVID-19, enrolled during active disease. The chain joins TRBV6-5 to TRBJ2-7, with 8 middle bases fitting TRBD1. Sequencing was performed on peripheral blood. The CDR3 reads CASSYSGQASSYEQYF. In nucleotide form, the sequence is TGTGCCAGCAGTTACTCGGGACAGGCGAGCTCCTACGAGCAGTACTTC.